Included here is one TCR beta chain sequence, with context. Its cognate antigen is unknown. The sample is drawn from a study of OX40 agonist ivuxolimab in advanced cancers. Study overall: Patients were treated with intravenous ivuxolimab, dosed at 0.01 to 10 mg/kg and infused every 2 weeks. Notes on the study in general: Among the lowest levels of clonal expansion were found in partial responders at 0.1-3.0 mg/kg.

The CDR3 length is 15 residues. The V gene lost 5 bases and the J gene lost 2 bases, with 15 bases spanning the gap. Germline V gives CDR1 MNHNY, CDR2 SVGAGI (reference sequence). Profiled with immunoSEQ multiplex PCR; TCRdb holds only in-frame clones, not every one. The top ten clones hold approximately 2.1% of a sample with under 75,000 clones, around nine tenths of them seen once. This rearrangement joins TRBV6-6 to TRBJ1-1, with D hard to call. Sequenced material: CD4+ or CD8+ T cells sorted from blood, taken in a trial of the OX40 agonist ivuxolimab. This TCR derives from an adult with an advanced solid tumor such as melanoma, head and neck, liver or kidney cancer. CDR3 region: CASSTLDGLNTEAFF. DNA of the CDR3: TGTGCCAGCAGTACCTTGGACGGATTAAACACTGAAGCTTTCTTT.